Listed below are T cell receptor beta chains from one sample, sequenced in a study of control samples from healthy donors and cancer patients. Produced via immunoSEQ multiplex PCR; TCRdb's table is partial and in-frame only. This table holds 95,000 to 150,000 clones, around nine tenths found once. Source material: blood. The receptors originated from a man aged 25-45 years in good health. Both conserved end residues are part of each CDR3. D genes are given only for firm matches. Clone size is stated in some rows and not others, as once, few, many or a class when expanded.

j_call d_call clone_size v_call cdr3_aa cdr3_nt
TRBJ1-1 . . TRBV12-3/TRBV12-4 CASSLRAGTEAFF TGTGCCAGCAGTTTACGGGCGGGGACTGAAGCTTTCTTT
TRBJ2-2 . . TRBV5-8 CASSSLDGPTGELFF TGTGCCAGCAGCTCTCTCGACGGACCCACCGGGGAGCTGTTTTTT
TRBJ1-3 . . TRBV5-1 CASSLSPLADGNTIYF TGCGCCAGCAGCTTGTCACCTCTAGCGGATGGAAACACCATATATTTT
TRBJ1-2 TRBD1 . TRBV5-1 CASSSLSDRGPSGYTF TGCGCCAGCAGCTCCCTGTCCGACAGGGGTCCCTCTGGCTACACCTTC
TRBJ2-2 TRBD2 . TRBV7-9 CASSFRAGGNTGELFF TGTGCCAGCAGTTTTCGAGCGGGGGGGAACACCGGGGAGCTGTTTTTT
TRBJ1-3 . . TRBV2 CASRQAGNTIYF TGTGCCAGCAGACAGGCGGGAAACACCATATATTTT
TRBJ1-3 . . TRBV30 CAWSVAGGNTIYF TGTGCCTGGAGTGTTGCAGGAGGGAACACCATATATTTT
TRBJ2-5 TRBD2 . TRBV7-7 CASSRTSGGGETQYF TGTGCCAGCAGTCGGACTAGCGGGGGAGGAGAGACCCAGTACTTC
TRBJ1-5 TRBD1 . TRBV6-2/TRBV6-3 CASSWAGTGGDQPQHF TGTGCCAGCAGTTGGGCCGGGACAGGGGGCGATCAGCCCCAGCATTTT
TRBJ2-5 . . TRBV12-3/TRBV12-4 CASSFGGETQYF TGTGCCAGCAGTTTCGGTGGGGAGACCCAGTACTTC
TRBJ1-1 TRBD1 . TRBV11-3 CASSLDGDSNTEAFF TGTGCCAGCAGCTTAGATGGGGACAGCAACACTGAAGCTTTCTTT
TRBJ1-6 TRBD1 . TRBV6-6 CASSYSTGGPSALHF TGTGCCAGCAGTTACTCAACAGGGGGACCTTCGGCCCTCCACTTT
TRBJ1-4 TRBD1 . TRBV5-1 CASSLAGQGNEKLFF TGCGCCAGCAGCTTGGCGGGACAGGGTAATGAAAAACTGTTTTTT
TRBJ1-1 . . TRBV29-1 CSGHPQLSTEAFF TGCAGCGGGCACCCACAACTATCCACTGAAGCTTTCTTT
TRBJ1-6 TRBD1 . TRBV2 CASSGTGGRDSPLHF TGTGCCAGCAGTGGGACAGGGGGCCGAGATTCACCCCTCCACTTT
TRBJ2-2 TRBD2 . TRBV4-1 CASSYLAGGDTGELFF TGCGCCAGCAGCTATCTAGCGGGGGGTGACACCGGGGAGCTGTTTTTT
TRBJ1-5 TRBD1 . TRBV15 CATSRAIGTVDSNQPQHF TGTGCCACCAGCAGGGCCATTGGGACAGTCGATAGCAATCAGCCCCAGCATTTT
TRBJ1-2 . . TRBV11-2 CASSSAGVLYGYTF TGTGCCAGCAGCTCAGCGGGGGTGCTTTATGGCTACACCTTC
TRBJ2-3 TRBD2 . TRBV20-1 CSASMTSGLTDTQYF TGCAGTGCTAGTATGACTAGCGGACTCACAGATACGCAGTATTTT
TRBJ1-1 TRBD1 . TRBV18 CASSSGEGAVLAFF TGTGCCAGCTCCTCGGGCGAGGGGGCCGTATTAGCTTTCTTT
TRBJ1-2 TRBD1 . TRBV7-9 CASSQDRGDDGYTF TGTGCCAGCAGCCAGGACAGGGGAGATGATGGCTACACCTTC
TRBJ1-4 . . TRBV25-1 CASSEQVTTNEKLFF TGTGCCAGCAGTGAACAGGTGACAACTAATGAAAAACTGTTTTTT
TRBJ2-3 TRBD1 once TRBV5-8 CASSWGYGGQGTDTQYF TGTGCCAGCAGCTGGGGTTACGGGGGACAGGGCACAGATACGCAGTATTTT
TRBJ1-1 . . TRBV7-9 CASEDGQGRPEAFF TGTGCCAGCGAGGACGGGCAGGGAAGACCTGAAGCTTTCTTT
TRBJ1-2 . . TRBV10-1 CASSEQEDYGYTF TGCGCCAGCAGTGAACAGGAGGATTATGGCTACACCTTC
TRBJ1-3 . few TRBV4-1 CASSQVSKGGNTIYF TGCGCCAGCAGCCAAGTATCCAAGGGAGGAAACACCATATATTTT
TRBJ2-2 TRBD1 once TRBV18 CASQGQGANTGELFF TGTGCCAGCCAAGGACAGGGCGCGAACACCGGGGAGCTGTTTTTT
TRBJ2-3 TRBD1 once TRBV18 CASSLRGPPTDTQYF TGTGCCAGCTCACTCAGGGGGCCTCCCACAGATACGCAGTATTTT
TRBJ1-5 . . TRBV18 CASSSQWNQPQHF TGTGCCAGCTCAAGTCAGTGGAATCAGCCCCAGCATTTT
TRBJ2-3 . few TRBV2 CASRSPVRDTQYF TGTGCCAGCAGGAGCCCGGTGAGAGATACGCAGTATTTT
TRBJ2-2 TRBD2 few TRBV7-3 CASSLIAGVSRGELFF TGTGCCAGCAGCTTAATAGCGGGGGTTTCCAGAGGGGAGCTGTTTTTT
TRBJ2-7 . once TRBV5-1 CASSLDEGLQYF TGCGCCAGCAGCTTGGATGAGGGCTTGCAGTACTTC
TRBJ1-1 . . TRBV29-1 CSVDGGIATEAFF TGCAGCGTTGACGGGGGAATCGCCACTGAAGCTTTCTTT
TRBJ1-2 . . TRBV11-3 CASGPQGVYGYTF TGTGCCAGCGGACCTCAGGGAGTCTATGGCTACACCTTC
TRBJ1-2 . . TRBV5-1 CASSLEAPRAGNGYTF TGCGCCAGCAGCTTGGAGGCGCCTAGAGCGGGGAATGGCTACACCTTC
TRBJ1-5 TRBD1 . TRBV7-8 CASSLDRGNQPQHF TGTGCCAGCAGCCTAGACAGGGGCAATCAGCCCCAGCATTTT
TRBJ2-1 . . TRBV10-3 CAISENSDNEQFF TGTGCCATCAGTGAGAACAGCGACAATGAGCAGTTCTTC
TRBJ2-3 TRBD2 . TRBV7-3 CASSLGLETDTQYF TGTGCCAGCAGCCTCGGACTAGAGACAGATACGCAGTATTTT
TRBJ1-5 TRBD1 once TRBV11-2 CASSRGQAEGNQPQHF TGTGCCAGCAGCCGGGGACAGGCAGAGGGCAATCAGCCCCAGCATTTT
TRBJ1-1 . . TRBV27 CASSPRVGTEAFF TGTGCCAGCAGTCCCCGGGTCGGAACTGAAGCTTTCTTT
TRBJ2-2 . few TRBV12-3/TRBV12-4 CASSPPGGELFF TGTGCCAGCAGTCCCCCCGGGGGGGAGCTGTTTTTT
TRBJ2-1 TRBD2 . TRBV7-2 CASSLISGGARNEQFF TGTGCCAGCAGCTTAATTAGCGGGGGGGCTAGGAATGAGCAGTTCTTC
TRBJ1-3 . . TRBV3-1/TRBV3-2 CASSQRSGNTIYF TGTGCCAGCAGCCAACGGAGTGGAAACACCATATATTTT
TRBJ1-1 . . TRBV7-3 CASSLHGAWGNTEAFF TGTGCCAGCAGCTTACATGGGGCTTGGGGGAACACTGAAGCTTTCTTT